This T cell receptor beta chain was observed in a study of shared clonotypes between healthy human individuals. A remark on this clone: The antigen is not known.

The V segment lost 3 bases and the J segment 0 bases; nucleotides outside the gene matches: 14. The CDR3 spans 18 residues. Germline V lookup: CDR1 SGDLS, CDR2 YYNGEE. As defined, naive CD8 cells were CD45RO-negative and positively selected for CCR7, with terminally differentiated effector memory CD45RA+ cells excluded. Assay: immunoSEQ multiplex PCR; the TCRdb copy retains only in-frame clones and omits some. In the table there are about 680,000 clones, just over 90% of which are singletons. Study observations and caveats: The study sampled only blood, and tissue repertoires likely differ.

The chain couples TRBV9 to TRBJ1-2, with 7 bases that match TRBD1. Source material: naive CD8+ T cells sorted from blood. The receptor was derived from a man aged 30 to 45 in good health. CDR3 DNA sequence: TGTGCCAGCAGCGAGTCCGGGGACAGTGCCCTAGCTAACTATGGCTACACCTTC. This gives the protein CASSESGDSALANYGYTF. Filled out from reference TRBV9 and TRBJ1-2, the complete variable domain reads DSGVTQTPKHLITATGQRVTLRCSPRSGDLSVYWYQQSLDQGLQFLIQYYNGEERAKGNILERFSAQQFPDLHSELNLSSLELGDSALYFCASSESGDSALANYGYTFGSGTRLTVV.